This note documents a single TCR beta chain sequence. The data were obtained in a study of blood T cell repertoires in COVID-19. Study in general: Material from acute and convalescent COVID-19 was sourced from the United States, Italy and Spain. The analysed material was cDNA or gDNA that came from T cells, B-cell-depleted T cells, or PBMCs.

Authors' analysis steps: Scientists estimated how many nucleated cells there were by amplifying reference gene primers. This table comes from immunoSEQ multiplex PCR, and its TCRdb copy is limited to in-frame clones, with some not included. V and J calls and clone size are given by that table; D and trimming were obtained from the DNA. The sample has just over 300,000 clones, about nine tenths seen once; the top ten hold roughly 2.3%. This CDR3 region has 15 residues. Germline CDR1 SGHNT, CDR2 YYREEE (reference sequence). Trimming left V 4 bases short and J 3 bases short, with 11 bases between. The specimen sequenced was peripheral blood. This chain links TRBV5-4 with TRBJ1-6; D perhaps matches TRBD1 (6 bases). The clonotype comes from a young man with active or convalescent COVID-19. DNA of the CDR3: TGTGCCAGCAGCGTGCAGGGGCTCTATAATTCACCCCTCCACTTT. Amino acid sequence: CASSVQGLYNSPLHF.